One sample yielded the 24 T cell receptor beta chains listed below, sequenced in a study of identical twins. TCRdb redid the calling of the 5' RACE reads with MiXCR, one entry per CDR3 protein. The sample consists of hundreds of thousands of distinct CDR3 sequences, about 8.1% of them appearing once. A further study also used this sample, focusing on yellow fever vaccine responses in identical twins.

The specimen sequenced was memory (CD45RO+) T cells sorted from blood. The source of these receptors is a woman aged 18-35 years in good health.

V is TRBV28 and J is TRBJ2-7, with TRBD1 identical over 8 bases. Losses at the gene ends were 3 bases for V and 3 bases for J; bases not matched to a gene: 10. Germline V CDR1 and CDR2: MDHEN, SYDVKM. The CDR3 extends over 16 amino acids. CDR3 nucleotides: TGTGCCAGCAGTTTTAAAATCGGGACAGGAGACTACGAGCAGTACTTC. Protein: CASSFKIGTGDYEQYF.

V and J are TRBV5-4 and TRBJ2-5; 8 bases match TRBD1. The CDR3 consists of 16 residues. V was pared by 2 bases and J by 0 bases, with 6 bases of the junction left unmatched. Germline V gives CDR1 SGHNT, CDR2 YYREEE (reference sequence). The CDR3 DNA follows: TGTGCCAGCAGCTTCGGACAGGGAAGGTACCAAGAGACCCAGTACTTC. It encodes CASSFGQGRYQETQYF.

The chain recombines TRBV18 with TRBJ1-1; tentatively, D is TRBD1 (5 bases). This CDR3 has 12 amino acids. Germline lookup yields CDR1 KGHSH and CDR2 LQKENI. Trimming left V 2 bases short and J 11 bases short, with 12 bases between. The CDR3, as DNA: TGTGCCAGCTCACCAGGGGCGACCGGCGCTTTCTTT. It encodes CASSPGATGAFF.

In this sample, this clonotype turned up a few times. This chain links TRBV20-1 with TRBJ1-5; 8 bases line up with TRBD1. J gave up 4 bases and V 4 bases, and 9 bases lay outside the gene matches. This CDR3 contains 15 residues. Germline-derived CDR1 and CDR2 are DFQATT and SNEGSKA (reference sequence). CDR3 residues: CSAMSPGGVNQPQHF. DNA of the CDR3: TGCAGTGCTATGTCGCCAGGGGGCGTAAATCAGCCCCAGCATTTT.

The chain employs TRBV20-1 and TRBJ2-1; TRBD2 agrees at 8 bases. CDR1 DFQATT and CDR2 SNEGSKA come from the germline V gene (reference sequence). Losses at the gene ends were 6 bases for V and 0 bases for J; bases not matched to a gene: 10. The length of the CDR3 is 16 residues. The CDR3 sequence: CSAPAASGHSYNEQFF. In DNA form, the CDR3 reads TGCAGTGCCCCGGCCGCTAGCGGGCACTCCTACAATGAGCAGTTCTTC.

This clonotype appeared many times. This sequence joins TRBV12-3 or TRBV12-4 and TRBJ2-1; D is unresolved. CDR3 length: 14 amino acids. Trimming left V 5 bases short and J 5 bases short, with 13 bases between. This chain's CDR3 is CASSPTESHNEQFF. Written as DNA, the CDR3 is TGTGCCAGCAGTCCGACTGAGTCCCACAATGAGCAGTTCTTC.

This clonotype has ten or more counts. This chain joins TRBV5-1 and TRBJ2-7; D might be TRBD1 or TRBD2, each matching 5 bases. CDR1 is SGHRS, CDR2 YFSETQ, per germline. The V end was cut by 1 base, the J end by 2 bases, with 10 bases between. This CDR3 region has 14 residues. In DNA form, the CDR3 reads TGCGCCAGCAGCTTGTATGAGGGGCCCTACGAGCAGTACTTC. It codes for CASSLYEGPYEQYF.

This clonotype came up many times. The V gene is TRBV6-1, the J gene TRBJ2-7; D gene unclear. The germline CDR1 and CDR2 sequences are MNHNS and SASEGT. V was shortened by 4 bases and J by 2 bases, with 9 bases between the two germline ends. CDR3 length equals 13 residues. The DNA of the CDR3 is TGTGCCAGCAGTGGGACGGAACCCTACGAGCAGTACGTC. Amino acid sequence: CASSGTEPYEQYV.

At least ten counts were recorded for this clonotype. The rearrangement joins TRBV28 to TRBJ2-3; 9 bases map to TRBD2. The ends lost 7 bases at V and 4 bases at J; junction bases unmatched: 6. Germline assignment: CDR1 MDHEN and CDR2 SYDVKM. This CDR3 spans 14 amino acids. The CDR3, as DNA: TGTGCCAGCATTGCGGGAGGGTTGGCAGATACGCAGTATTTT. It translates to CASIAGGLADTQYF.

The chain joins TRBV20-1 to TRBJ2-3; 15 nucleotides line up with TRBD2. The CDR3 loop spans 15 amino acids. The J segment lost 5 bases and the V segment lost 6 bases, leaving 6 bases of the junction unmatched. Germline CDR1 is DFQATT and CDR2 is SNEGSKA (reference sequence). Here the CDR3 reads CSAPGLAGGQDTQYF. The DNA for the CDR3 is TGCAGTGCGCCTGGACTAGCGGGGGGGCAAGATACGCAGTATTTT.

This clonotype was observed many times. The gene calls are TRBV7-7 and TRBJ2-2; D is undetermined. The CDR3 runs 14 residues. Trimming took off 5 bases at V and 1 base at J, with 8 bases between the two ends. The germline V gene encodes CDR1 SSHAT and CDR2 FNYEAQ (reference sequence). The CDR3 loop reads CASSADKNTGELFF. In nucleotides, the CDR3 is TGTGCCAGCAGCGCCGACAAGAACACCGGGGAGCTGTTTTTT.

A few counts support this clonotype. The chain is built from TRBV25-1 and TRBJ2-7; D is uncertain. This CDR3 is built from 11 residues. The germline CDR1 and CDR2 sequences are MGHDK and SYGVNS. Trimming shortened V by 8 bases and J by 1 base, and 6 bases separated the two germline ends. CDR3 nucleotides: TGTGCCAGCGGATGGTCCTACGAGCAGTACTTC. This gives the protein CASGWSYEQYF.

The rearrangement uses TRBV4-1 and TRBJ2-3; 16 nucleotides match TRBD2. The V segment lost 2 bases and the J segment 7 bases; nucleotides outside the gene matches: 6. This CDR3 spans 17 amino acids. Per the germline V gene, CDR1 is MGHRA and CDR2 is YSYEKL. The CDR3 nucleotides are TGCGCCAGCAGCCAAAGCACGGGACTAGCGGGGGGGTATACGCAGTATTTT. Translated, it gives CASSQSTGLAGGYTQYF.

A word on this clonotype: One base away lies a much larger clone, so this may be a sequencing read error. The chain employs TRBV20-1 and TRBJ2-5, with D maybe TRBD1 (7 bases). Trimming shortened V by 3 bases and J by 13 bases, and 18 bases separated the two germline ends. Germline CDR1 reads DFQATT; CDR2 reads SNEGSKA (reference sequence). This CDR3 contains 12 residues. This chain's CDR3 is CSARDRPGALYF. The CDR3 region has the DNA TGCAGTGCTAGGGACAGGCCGGGGGCCCTGTACTTC.

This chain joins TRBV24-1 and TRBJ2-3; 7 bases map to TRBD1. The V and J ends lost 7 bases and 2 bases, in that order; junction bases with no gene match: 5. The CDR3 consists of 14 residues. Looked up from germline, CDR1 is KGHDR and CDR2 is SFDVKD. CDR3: CATRSDRVTDTQYF. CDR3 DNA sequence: TGTGCCACCAGGTCTGACAGGGTCACAGATACGCAGTATTTT.

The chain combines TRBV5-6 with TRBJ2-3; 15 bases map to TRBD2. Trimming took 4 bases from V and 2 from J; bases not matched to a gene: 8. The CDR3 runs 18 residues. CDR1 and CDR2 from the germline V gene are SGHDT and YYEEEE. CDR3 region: CASSQPGTSGGFTDTQYF. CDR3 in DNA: TGTGCCAGCAGCCAGCCCGGGACTAGCGGGGGGTTCACAGATACGCAGTATTTT.

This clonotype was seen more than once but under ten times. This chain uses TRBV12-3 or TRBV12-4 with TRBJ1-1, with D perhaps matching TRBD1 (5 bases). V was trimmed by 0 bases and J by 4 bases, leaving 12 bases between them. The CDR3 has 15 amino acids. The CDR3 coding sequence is TGTGCCAGCAGTTTAGCAAAACAGGTGGTCACTGAAGCTTTCTTT. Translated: CASSLAKQVVTEAFF.

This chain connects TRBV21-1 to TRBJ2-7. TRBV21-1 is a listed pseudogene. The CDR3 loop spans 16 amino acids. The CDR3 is CASSKDGVASSYEQYF. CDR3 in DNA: TGTGCCAGCAGCAAAGACGGCGTGGCCAGTAGCTACGAGCAGTACTTC.

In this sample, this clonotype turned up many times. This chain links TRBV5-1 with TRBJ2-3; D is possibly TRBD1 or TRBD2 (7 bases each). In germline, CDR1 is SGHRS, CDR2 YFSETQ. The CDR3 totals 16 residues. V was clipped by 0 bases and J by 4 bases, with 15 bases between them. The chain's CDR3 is CASSLARGGLADTQYF. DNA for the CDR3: TGCGCCAGCAGCTTGGCCAGGGGGGGGCTCGCAGATACGCAGTATTTT.

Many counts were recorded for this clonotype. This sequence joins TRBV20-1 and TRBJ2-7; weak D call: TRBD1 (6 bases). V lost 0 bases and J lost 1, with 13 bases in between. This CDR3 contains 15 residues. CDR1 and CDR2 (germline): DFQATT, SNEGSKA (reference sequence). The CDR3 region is CSARDLQGQSYEQYF. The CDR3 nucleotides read TGCAGTGCTAGAGATCTCCAGGGGCAGTCCTACGAGCAGTACTTC.

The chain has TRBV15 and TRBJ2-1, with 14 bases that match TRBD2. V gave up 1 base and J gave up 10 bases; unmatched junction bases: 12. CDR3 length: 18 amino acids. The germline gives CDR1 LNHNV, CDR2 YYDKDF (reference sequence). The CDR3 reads CATSRGGTSGSGRREQFF. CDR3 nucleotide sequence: TGTGCCACCAGCAGAGGGGGGACTAGCGGGAGCGGAAGGAGAGAGCAGTTCTTC.

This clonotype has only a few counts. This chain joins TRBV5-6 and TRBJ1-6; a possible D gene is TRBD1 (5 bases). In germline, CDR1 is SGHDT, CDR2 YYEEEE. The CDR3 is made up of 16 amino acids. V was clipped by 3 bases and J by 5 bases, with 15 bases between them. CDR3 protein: CASSSWGREDNSPLHF. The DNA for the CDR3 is TGTGCCAGCAGCTCTTGGGGCAGGGAGGATAATTCACCCCTCCACTTT. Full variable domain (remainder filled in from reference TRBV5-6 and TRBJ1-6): DAGVTQSPTHLIKTRGQQVTLRCSPKSGHDTVSWYQQALGQGPQFIFQYYEEEERQRGNFPDRFSGHQFPNYSSELNVNALLLGDSALYLCASSSWGREDNSPLHFGNGTRLTVT.

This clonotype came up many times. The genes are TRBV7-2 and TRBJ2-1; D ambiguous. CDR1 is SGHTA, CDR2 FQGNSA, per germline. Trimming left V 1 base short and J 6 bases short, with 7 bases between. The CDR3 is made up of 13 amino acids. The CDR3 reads CASSLGPGNEQFF. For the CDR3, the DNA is TGTGCCAGCAGCTTAGGGCCGGGCAATGAGCAGTTCTTC.

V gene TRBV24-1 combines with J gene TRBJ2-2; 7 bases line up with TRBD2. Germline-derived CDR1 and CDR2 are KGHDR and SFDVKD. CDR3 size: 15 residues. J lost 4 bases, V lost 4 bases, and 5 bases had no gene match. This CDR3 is CATSEVWGGTGELFF. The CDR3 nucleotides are TGTGCCACCAGTGAAGTCTGGGGGGGCACCGGGGAGCTGTTTTTT.